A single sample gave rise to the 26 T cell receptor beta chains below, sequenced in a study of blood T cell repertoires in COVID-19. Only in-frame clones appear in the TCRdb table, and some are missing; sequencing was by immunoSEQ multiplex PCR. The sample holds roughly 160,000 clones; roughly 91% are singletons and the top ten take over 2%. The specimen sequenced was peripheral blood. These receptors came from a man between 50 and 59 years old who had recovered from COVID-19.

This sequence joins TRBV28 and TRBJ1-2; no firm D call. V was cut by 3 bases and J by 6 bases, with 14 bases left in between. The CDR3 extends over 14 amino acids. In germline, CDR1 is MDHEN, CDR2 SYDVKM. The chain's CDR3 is CASSFSSPRDGYTF. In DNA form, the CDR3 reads TGTGCCAGCAGTTTCTCGTCCCCTCGAGATGGCTACACCTTC.

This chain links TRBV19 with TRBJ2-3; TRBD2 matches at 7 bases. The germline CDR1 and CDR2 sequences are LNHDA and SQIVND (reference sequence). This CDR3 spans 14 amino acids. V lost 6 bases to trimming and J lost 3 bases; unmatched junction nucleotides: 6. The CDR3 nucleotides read TGTGCCAGTAGCCAATGGGGGGGTACAGATACGCAGTATTTT. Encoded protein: CASSQWGGTDTQYF. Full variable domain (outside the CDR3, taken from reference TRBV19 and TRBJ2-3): DGGITQSPKYLFRKEGQNVTLSCEQNLNHDAMYWYRQDPGQGLRLIYYSQIVNDFQKGDIAEGYSVSREKKESFPLTVTSAQKNPTAFYLCASSQWGGTDTQYFGPGTRLTVL.

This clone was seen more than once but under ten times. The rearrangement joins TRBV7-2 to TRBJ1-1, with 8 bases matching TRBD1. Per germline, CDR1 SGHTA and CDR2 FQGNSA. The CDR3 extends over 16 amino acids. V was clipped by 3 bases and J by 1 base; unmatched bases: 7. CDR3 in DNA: TGTGCCAGCAGCTTCCCCAGGGGGCGGGGGAACACTGAAGCTTTCTTT. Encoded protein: CASSFPRGRGNTEAFF.

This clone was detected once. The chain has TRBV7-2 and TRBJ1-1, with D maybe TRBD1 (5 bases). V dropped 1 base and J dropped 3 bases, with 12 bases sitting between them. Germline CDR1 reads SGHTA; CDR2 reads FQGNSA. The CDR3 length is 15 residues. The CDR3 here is CASSLGPGRHTEAFF. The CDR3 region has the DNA TGTGCCAGCAGCTTAGGGCCAGGGAGGCACACTGAAGCTTTCTTT.

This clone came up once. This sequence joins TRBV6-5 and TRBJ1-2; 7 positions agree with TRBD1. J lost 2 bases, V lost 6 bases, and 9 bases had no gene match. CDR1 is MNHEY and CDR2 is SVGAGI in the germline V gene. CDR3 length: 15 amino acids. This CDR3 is CASRHGTAINYGYTF. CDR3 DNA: TGTGCCAGCAGACACGGGACAGCGATAAACTATGGCTACACCTTC.

In nucleotides, the CDR3 is TGTGCCAGCTCTTATTTGGGACTAGCCCAAGAGACCCAGTACTTC. Translated, it gives CASSYLGLAQETQYF. The gene calls are TRBV18 and TRBJ2-5; TRBD2 agrees at 9 bases. With 6 bases clipped from V and 1 base from J, the junction kept 6 bases outside the gene matches. CDR1 is KGHSH and CDR2 is LQKENI in the germline V gene. This CDR3 spans 15 amino acids.

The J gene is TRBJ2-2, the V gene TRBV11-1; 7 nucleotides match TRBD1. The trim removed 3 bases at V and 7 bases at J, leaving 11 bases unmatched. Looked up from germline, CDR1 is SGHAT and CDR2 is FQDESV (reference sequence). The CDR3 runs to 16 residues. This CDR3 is CASSLGKQGSGGELFF. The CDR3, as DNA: TGTGCCAGCAGCTTGGGGAAACAGGGGAGTGGCGGGGAGCTGTTTTTT.

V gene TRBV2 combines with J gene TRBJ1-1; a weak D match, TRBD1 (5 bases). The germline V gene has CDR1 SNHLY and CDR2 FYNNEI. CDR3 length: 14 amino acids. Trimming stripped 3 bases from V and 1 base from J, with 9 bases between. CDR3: CASSERRGNTEAFF. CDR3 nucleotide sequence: TGTGCCAGCAGTGAGAGGAGGGGGAACACTGAAGCTTTCTTT.

In nucleotides, the CDR3 is TGTGCCAGCAGCTTAGGGGCTAGCGGGGCTTCAGATACGCAGTATTTT. Protein sequence: CASSLGASGASDTQYF. The rearrangement links TRBV7-6 to TRBJ2-3, with TRBD2 matching 9 bases. From germline, CDR1 is SGHVS and CDR2 FNYEAQ. Trimming removed 1 base from V and 4 bases from J; junction bases left unmatched: 6. The CDR3 runs 16 residues.

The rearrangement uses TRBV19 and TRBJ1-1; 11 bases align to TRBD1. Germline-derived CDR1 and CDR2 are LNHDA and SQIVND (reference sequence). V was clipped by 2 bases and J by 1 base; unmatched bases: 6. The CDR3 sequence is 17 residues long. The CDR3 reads CASSIPGQGATNTEAFF. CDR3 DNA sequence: TGTGCCAGTAGTATACCCGGACAGGGGGCTACGAACACTGAAGCTTTCTTT.

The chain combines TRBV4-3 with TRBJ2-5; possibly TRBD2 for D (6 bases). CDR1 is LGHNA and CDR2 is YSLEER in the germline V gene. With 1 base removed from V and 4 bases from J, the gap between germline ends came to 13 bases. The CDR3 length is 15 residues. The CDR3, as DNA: TGCGCCAGCAGCCAAGGACTAGGAGTTTCAGAGACCCAGTACTTC. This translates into CASSQGLGVSETQYF.

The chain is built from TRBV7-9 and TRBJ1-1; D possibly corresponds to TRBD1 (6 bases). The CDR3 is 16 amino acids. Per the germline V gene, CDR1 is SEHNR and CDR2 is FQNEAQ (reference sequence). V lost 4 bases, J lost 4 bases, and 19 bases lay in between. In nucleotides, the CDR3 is TGTGCCAGCAGCTCATTAGGGACATTGGGTAGCACTGAAGCTTTCTTT. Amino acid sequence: CASSSLGTLGSTEAFF.

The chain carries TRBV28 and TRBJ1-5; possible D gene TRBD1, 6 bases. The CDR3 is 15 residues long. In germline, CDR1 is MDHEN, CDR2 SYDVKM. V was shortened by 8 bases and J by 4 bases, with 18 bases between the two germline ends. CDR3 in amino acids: CASVQGSFWNQPQHF. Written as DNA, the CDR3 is TGTGCCAGCGTCCAGGGGTCTTTTTGGAATCAGCCCCAGCATTTT. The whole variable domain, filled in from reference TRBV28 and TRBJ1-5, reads DVKVTQSSRYLVKRTGEKVFLECVQDMDHENMFWYRQDPGLGLRLIYFSYDVKMKEKGDIPEGYSVSREKKERFSLILESASTNQTSMYLCASVQGSFWNQPQHFGDGTRLSIL.

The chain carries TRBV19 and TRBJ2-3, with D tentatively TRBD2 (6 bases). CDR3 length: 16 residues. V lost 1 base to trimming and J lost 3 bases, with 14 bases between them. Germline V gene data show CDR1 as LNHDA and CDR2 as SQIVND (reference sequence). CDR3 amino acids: CASSIGGGTWTDTQYF. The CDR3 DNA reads TGTGCCAGTAGTATAGGAGGCGGGACCTGGACAGATACGCAGTATTTT.

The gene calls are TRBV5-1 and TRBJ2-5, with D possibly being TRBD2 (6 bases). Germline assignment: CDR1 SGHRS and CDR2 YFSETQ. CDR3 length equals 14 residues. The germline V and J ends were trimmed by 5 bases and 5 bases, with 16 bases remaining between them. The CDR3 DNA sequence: TGCGCCAGCAGGCCGGGACTTATGGGGGAGACCCAGTACTTC. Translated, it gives CASRPGLMGETQYF.

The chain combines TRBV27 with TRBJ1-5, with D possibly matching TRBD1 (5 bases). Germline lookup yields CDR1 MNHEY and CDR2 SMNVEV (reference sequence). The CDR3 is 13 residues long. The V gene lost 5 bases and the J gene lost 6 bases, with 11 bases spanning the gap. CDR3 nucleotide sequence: TGTGCCAGCAGTCATGCAGGGTCTCAGCCCCAGCATTTT. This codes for CASSHAGSQPQHF.

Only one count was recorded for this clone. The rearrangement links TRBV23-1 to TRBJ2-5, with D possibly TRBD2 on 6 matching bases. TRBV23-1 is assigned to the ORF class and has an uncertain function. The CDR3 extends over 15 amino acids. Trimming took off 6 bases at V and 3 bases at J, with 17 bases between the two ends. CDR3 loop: CASSPGPGVEETQYF. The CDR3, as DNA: TGCGCCAGCAGCCCTGGACCGGGAGTAGAAGAGACCCAGTACTTC.

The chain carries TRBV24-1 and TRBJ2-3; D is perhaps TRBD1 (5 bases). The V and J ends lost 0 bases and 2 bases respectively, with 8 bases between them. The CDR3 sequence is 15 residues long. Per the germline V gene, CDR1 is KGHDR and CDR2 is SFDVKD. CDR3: CATSDLDRATDTQYF. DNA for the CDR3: TGTGCCACCAGTGATTTGGACAGAGCCACAGATACGCAGTATTTT.

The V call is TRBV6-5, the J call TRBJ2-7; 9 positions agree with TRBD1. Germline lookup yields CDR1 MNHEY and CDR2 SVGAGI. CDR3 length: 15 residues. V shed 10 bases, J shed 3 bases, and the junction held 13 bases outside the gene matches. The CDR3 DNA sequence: TGTGCCACTTCAGGCGGGACAGGGAGACTCTACGAGCAGTACTTC. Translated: CATSGGTGRLYEQYF.

CDR3 protein: CASSSPGTGNTEAFF. The CDR3 region has the DNA TGTGCCAGCAGTTCGCCCGGGACAGGGAACACTGAAGCTTTCTTT. The V and J genes are TRBV6-2 or TRBV6-3 and TRBJ1-1; TRBD1 aligns across 8 bases. V trimming: 4 bases; J trimming: 1 base; junction bases outside the gene matches: 5. Germline V gives CDR1 MNHEY, CDR2 SVGEGT. The CDR3 runs to 15 residues.

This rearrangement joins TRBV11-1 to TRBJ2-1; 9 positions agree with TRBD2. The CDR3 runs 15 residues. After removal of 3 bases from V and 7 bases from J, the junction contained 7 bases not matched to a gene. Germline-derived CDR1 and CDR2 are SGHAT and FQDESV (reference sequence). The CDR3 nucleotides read TGTGCCAGCAGCTTCTTAGCGGGAGAACTGAATGAGCAGTTCTTC. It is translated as CASSFLAGELNEQFF.

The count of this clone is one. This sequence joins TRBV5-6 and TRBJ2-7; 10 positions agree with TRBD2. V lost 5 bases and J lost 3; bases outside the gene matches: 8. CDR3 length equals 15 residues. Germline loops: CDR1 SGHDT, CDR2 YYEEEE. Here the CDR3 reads CASRYRTSGFYEQYF. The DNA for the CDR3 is TGTGCCAGCAGATACCGGACTAGCGGCTTCTACGAGCAGTACTTC.

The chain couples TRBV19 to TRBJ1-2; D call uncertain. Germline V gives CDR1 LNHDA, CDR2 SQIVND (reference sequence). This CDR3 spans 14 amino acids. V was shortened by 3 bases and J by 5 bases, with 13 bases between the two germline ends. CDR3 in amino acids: CASSILSGEYGYTF. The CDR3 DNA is TGTGCCAGTAGTATTCTGTCGGGAGAATATGGCTACACCTTC.

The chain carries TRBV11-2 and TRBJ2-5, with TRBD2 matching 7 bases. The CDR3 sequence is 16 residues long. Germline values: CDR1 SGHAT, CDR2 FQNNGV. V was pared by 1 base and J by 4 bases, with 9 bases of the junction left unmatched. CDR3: CASSLAGGGAPETQYF. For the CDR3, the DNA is TGTGCCAGCAGCTTAGCGGGCGGGGGTGCCCCAGAGACCCAGTACTTC.

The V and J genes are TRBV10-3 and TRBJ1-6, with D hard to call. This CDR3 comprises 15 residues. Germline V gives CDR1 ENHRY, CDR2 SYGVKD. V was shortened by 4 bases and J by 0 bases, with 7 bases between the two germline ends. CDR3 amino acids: CAISGSSSYNSPLHF. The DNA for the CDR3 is TGTGCCATCAGTGGGTCCTCCTCCTATAATTCACCCCTCCACTTT.

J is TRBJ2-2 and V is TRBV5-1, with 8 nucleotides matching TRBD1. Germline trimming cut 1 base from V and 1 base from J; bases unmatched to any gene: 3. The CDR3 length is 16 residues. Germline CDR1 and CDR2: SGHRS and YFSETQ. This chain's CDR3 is CASSLPGTGNTGELFF. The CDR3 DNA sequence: TGCGCCAGCAGCTTGCCGGGGACAGGGAACACCGGGGAGCTGTTTTTT.